Shown below are 13 T cell receptor beta chains from a single sample sequenced in a study of HIV-infected patients and healthy controls. Follow-up blood was drawn about 14 weeks, roughly three months, after antiretroviral therapy began. Whole blood was used without fractionation, so all unsorted peripheral T cells were included. Reverse transcription used about 500 ng RNA and constant-region primers for alpha and beta. Separate chain-specific third strand synthesis with multiplexing indices produced the alpha and beta libraries. TCRdb used MiXCR to reprocess the 5' RACE reads, holding one entry per CDR3 protein. Of about 6,500 distinct CDR3 sequences listed, roughly 8.1% are singletons. The source material was blood, sampled during antiretroviral therapy. These receptors all stem from an adult with HIV infection.

By share, this clonotype ranks as medium-sized. The chain links TRBV4-2 to TRBJ2-1; TRBD2 agrees at 9 bases. Germline CDR1 and CDR2: LGHNA and YNFKEQ. The CDR3 covers 17 residues. J was trimmed by 7 bases and V by 0 bases; bases with no gene match: 10. Here the CDR3 DNA reads TGTGCCAGCAGCCAAGATCTCCTAGCGGGGATATTAAATGAGCAGTTCTTC. This translates into CASSQDLLAGILNEQFF.

This clonotype is medium-sized. This chain connects TRBV27 to TRBJ2-7, with 8 bases lining up with TRBD1. The V and J ends lost 3 bases and 0 bases, in that order; junction bases with no gene match: 4. This CDR3 has 15 residues. Germline loops: CDR1 MNHEY, CDR2 SMNVEV (reference sequence). The CDR3 DNA reads TGTGCCAGCAGTTTTGGGACAGGCAGCTCCTACGAGCAGTACTTC. This codes for CASSFGTGSSYEQYF.

There are many counts of this clonotype. V usage is TRBV2 and J usage is TRBJ2-5; weak D call: TRBD1 (5 bases). Germline V gives CDR1 SNHLY, CDR2 FYNNEI. V shed 4 bases and J shed 5 bases, with 20 bases lying between them. The CDR3 contains 16 residues. This CDR3 is CASSGPAVPPGETQYF. For the CDR3, the DNA is TGTGCCAGCAGTGGCCCGGCAGTCCCTCCAGGGGAGACCCAGTACTTC.

CDR3 loop: CASSGQGGESPLHF. CDR3 DNA sequence: TGTGCCAGCAGCGGACAGGGAGGTGAATCACCCCTCCACTTT. The chain recombines TRBV9 with TRBJ1-6; 7 bases are shared with TRBD1. Germline-derived CDR1 and CDR2 are SGDLS and YYNGEE. V shed 3 bases and J 10 bases; nucleotides not matched to a gene: 7. This CDR3 is 14 amino acids long.

By share of the sample, this clonotype is medium-sized (0.01 to 0.1%). The chain has TRBV7-6 and TRBJ2-7, with D uncertain. The CDR3 consists of 13 residues. Trimming shortened V by 5 bases and J by 5 bases, and 13 bases separated the two germline ends. Germline assignment: CDR1 SGHVS and CDR2 FNYEAQ. CDR3 region: CASSPVAEDEQYF. CDR3 bases: TGTGCCAGCAGCCCAGTGGCAGAGGACGAGCAGTACTTC.

Sample share makes this clonotype medium-sized. The gene calls are TRBV20-1 and TRBJ2-3; TRBD2 matches 7 bases. J lost 1 base, V lost 4 bases, and 14 bases had no gene match. The V gene's germline CDR1 is DFQATT and CDR2 SNEGSKA (reference sequence). This CDR3 has 17 amino acids. CDR3 DNA sequence: TGCAGTGCTACCCCACCGAGCGGGGAGAGGGGCACAGATACGCAGTATTTT. Amino acids: CSATPPSGERGTDTQYF.

In this sample, this clonotype turned up many times. This rearrangement joins TRBV20-1 to TRBJ2-2, with D uncertain. V dropped 2 bases and J dropped 0 bases, with 4 bases sitting between them. CDR3 length equals 13 residues. The germline V gene encodes CDR1 DFQATT and CDR2 SNEGSKA (reference sequence). DNA for the CDR3: TGCAGTGCTAGACTTGCGAACACCGGGGAGCTGTTTTTT. Translating gives CSARLANTGELFF.

This clonotype was seen at least ten times. The V and J genes are TRBV27 and TRBJ2-3; D possibly corresponds to TRBD2 (5 bases). The ends were cut back, 6 bases at V and 3 bases at J, with 10 bases in the middle. This CDR3 region has 13 residues. Germline V gene data show CDR1 as MNHEY and CDR2 as SMNVEV (reference sequence). This CDR3 reads CASRLVGTDTQYF. The CDR3 nucleotides read TGTGCCAGCAGACTAGTGGGGACAGATACGCAGTATTTT.

This clonotype was found a few times. This chain connects TRBV28 to TRBJ1-1; D possibly corresponds to TRBD1 (6 bases). CDR1 and CDR2 (germline): MDHEN, SYDVKM. V was shortened by 4 bases and J by 2 bases, with 20 bases between the two germline ends. CDR3 length: 17 amino acids. CDR3 loop: CASSSYMGIGGNTEAFF. The CDR3, as DNA: TGTGCCAGCAGTTCATATATGGGCATAGGGGGTAACACTGAAGCTTTCTTT. The full variable domain, rest sourced from reference TRBV28 and TRBJ1-1, is DVKVTQSSRYLVKRTGEKVFLECVQDMDHENMFWYRQDPGLGLRLIYFSYDVKMKEKGDIPEGYSVSREKKERFSLILESASTNQTSMYLCASSSYMGIGGNTEAFFGQGTRLTVV.

The table lists this clonotype with many counts. This rearrangement joins TRBV11-2 to TRBJ2-7, with TRBD1 matching over 7 bases. This CDR3 is 15 amino acids long. Unmatched junction bases numbered 10, after V lost 6 bases and J lost 2 bases. Germline-derived CDR1 and CDR2 are SGHAT and FQNNGV. The CDR3 sequence is CASSTKTGIAYEQYF. Here the CDR3 DNA reads TGTGCCAGCAGTACCAAGACAGGGATTGCCTACGAGCAGTACTTC.

This clonotype is medium-sized by share. The CDR3 nucleotides read TGCGCCAGCAGCTTAGGGGGGTCCTACAATGAGCAGTTCTTC. It translates to CASSLGGSYNEQFF. The V and J genes are TRBV5-1 and TRBJ2-1; TRBD1 or TRBD2 may be the D gene (6 bases each). From germline, CDR1 is SGHRS and CDR2 YFSETQ. The CDR3 has 14 residues. V lost 2 bases and J lost 1, with 7 bases in between.

This clonotype was observed a few times. The chain uses TRBV28 and TRBJ2-5; D gene unclear. The V end was cut by 5 bases, the J end by 5 bases, with 6 bases between. The CDR3 runs 11 residues. CDR1 and CDR2 (germline): MDHEN, SYDVKM. Here the CDR3 reads CASSPFETQYF. Here the CDR3 DNA reads TGTGCCAGCAGTCCCTTTGAGACCCAGTACTTC.

By frequency in the sample, this clonotype is medium-sized (0.01 to 0.1%). The J gene is TRBJ1-6, the V gene TRBV9; TRBD1 matches 7 bases. Per germline, CDR1 SGDLS and CDR2 YYNGEE. The CDR3 contains 14 residues. With 5 bases clipped from V and 6 bases from J, the junction kept 5 bases outside the gene matches. CDR3 in amino acids: CASSVQGSNSPLHF. In DNA form, the CDR3 reads TGTGCCAGCAGTGTACAGGGGAGTAATTCACCCCTCCACTTT.